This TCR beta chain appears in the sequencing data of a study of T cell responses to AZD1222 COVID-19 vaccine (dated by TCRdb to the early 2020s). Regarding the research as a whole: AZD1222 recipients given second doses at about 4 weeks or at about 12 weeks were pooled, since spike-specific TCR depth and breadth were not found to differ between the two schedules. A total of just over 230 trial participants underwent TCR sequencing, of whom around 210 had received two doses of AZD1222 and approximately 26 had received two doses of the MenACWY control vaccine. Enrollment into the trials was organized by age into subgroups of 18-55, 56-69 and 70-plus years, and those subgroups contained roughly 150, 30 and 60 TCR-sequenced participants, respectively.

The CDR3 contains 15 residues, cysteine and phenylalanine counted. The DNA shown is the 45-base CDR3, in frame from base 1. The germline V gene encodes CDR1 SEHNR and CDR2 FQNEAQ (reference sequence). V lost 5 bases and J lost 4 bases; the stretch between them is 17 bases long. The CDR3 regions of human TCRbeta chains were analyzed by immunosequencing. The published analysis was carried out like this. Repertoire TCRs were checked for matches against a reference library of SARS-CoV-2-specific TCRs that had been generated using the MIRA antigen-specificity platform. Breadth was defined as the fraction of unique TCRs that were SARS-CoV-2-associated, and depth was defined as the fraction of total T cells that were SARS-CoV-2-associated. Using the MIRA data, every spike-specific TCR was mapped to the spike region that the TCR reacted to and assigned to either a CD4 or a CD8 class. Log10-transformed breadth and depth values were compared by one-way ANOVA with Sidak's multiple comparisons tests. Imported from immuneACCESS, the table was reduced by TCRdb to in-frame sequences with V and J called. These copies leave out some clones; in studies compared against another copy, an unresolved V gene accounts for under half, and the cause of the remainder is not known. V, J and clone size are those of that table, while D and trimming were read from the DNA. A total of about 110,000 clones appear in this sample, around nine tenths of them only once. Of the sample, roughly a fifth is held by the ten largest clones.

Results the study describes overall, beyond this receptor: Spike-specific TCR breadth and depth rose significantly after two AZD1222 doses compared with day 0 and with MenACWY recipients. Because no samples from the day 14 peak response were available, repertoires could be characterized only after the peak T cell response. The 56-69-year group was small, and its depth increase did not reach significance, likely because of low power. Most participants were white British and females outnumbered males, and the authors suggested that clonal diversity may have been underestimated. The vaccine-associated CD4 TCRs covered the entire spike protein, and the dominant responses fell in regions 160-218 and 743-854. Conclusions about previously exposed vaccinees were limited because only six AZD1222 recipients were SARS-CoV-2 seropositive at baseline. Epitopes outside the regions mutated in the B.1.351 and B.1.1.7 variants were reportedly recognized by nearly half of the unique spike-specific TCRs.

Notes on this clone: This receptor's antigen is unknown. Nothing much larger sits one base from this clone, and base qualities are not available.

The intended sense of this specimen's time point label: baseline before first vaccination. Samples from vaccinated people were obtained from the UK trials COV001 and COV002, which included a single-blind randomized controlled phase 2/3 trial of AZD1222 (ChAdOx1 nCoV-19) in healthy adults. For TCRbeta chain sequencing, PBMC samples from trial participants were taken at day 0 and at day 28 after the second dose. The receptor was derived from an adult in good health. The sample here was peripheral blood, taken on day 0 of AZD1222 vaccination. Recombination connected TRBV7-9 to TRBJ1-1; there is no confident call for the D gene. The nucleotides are TGTGCCAGCAGCCTGGCTTTAGGCAGATTCACTGAAGCTTTCTTT. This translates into CASSLALGRFTEAFF.